The present T cell receptor beta chain was sequenced within a study of shared clonotypes between healthy human individuals (dated by TCRdb to between 2020 and 2021). With regard to the full study: A few men and two women, aged 18 to 49 years, made up the cohort. For each donor, CD4 naive and CD4 memory were each run on three plates, CD8 naive on two plates, and CD8 memory on one plate. To estimate repertoire size and how much clonotype sharing occurs between individuals, the study deeply sequenced the blood TCR repertoires of about five healthy adults. Different laboratories and diverse techniques were used to prepare libraries and sequence TCR repertoires, to increase sequencing depth and limit assay-specific biases. Between about 0.94 and 8.9 billion PBMCs per donor were obtained by leukapheresis. What the research found in general, with its limitations: Clonotypes shared by all four sorted-subset donors showed higher generation probabilities than non-shared clonotypes. Naive subsets generally had larger estimated clonotype richness than memory subsets did. Pairwise subsampling indicated that sequencing depth was expected to affect the degree of clonotype sharing among donors. When a few donors were compared, the shared fraction of clonotypes was 5% to 6.5% for naive CD4, 3.5% for naive CD8, roughly 2.5% for memory CD4, and under 0.5% for memory CD8. Sampling was restricted to blood, and TCR repertoires in tissue are likely to differ from TCR repertoires in blood. Incomplete sequencing was indicated by rarefaction of sorted-subset datasets, despite the large sequencing depth. Because the study included a small number of donors, the genetic and exposure-history diversity represented was limited.

TCR CDR3 regions were amplified from genomic DNA by multiplex PCR using the deep immunoSEQ assay. Genomic DNA extracted from each cell subset was distributed evenly over all wells of several immunoSEQ 96-well plates, and each plate served as one replicate. For sorted subsets, each replicate PCR was loaded with 200 ng genomic DNA, equivalent to 30,000 or so T cell genomes. Purified libraries were quantified with a Qubit 3.0 fluorometer, sized on a Bioanalyzer 2100, and re-quantified with the KAPA Library Quantification kit. A separate single-read 150-cycle Illumina NextSeq 550 flow cell was used to sequence each immunoSEQ 96-well plate. Processing in the source paper ran as follows. Because the immunoSEQ output included only junctional sequences and no quality scores, the filtering could not be the same as the filtering used for full-length reads. To assign V/J genes and CDR3, sequences were annotated using PyIR, a Python wrapper for IgBLAST v1.9, with IMGT germline references. Any read was removed if the V/J assignment was weak (E-value above 1e-6), the CDR3 was missing, or the read contained stop codons, out-of-frame junctions, or ambiguous translated residues. V3J clonotypes were defined by identical inferred V gene, J gene, and CDR3 amino acid sequence. To compute the percentage overlap between repertoires, the number of shared unique clonotypes was divided by the size of the smaller repertoire. Three approaches were used to assess repertoire richness: RTK rarefaction, the Chao1 estimator, and Recon v2.1 estimates of unobserved clonotypes. For all TCRbeta clonotypes obtained by the gDNA method from a handful of donors, generation probabilities were computed with OLGA. As stored in TCRdb, this immuneACCESS dataset retains in-frame rearrangements with V and J assigned. A fraction of the clones does not appear; measured against another copy, unresolved V genes explain less than half of the discrepancy, and the remainder lacks a known reason. V and J calls and clone size are as listed in that table; D and trimming were resolved from the DNA. Recorded for this sample are around 95,000 clones; approximately 61% of them occurred a single time. Of the sample, roughly 40% is held by the ten largest clones.

The V end gives up 4 bases and the J end 0 bases, leaving 9 bases in the junction not matched to a gene. Including the terminal cysteine and phenylalanine, the CDR3 comprises 17 residues. Of the read, only the CDR3 DNA is kept; its 51 bases are in frame from base 1. CDR1 SGHNT and CDR2 YYREEE are derived from the germline V gene (reference sequence). Turning to this clone: The specificity of this receptor is unknown. Qualities for individual bases were not recorded, and no much larger clone is one base off.

Donors were healthy HIV-negative adults with no recently reported acute infections or vaccinations. Only Caucasian adults living in Nashville, Tennessee, USA were represented among the donors. The CD8 memory samples were a combination of magnetically selected CD45RO+ cells and CCR7-negative CD45RA+ effector memory (TemRA) cells. Blood was obtained by leukapheresis, after which PBMCs were separated by Ficoll-Histopaque density gradient centrifugation and cryopreserved in liquid nitrogen vapor phase. Analytical flow cytometry was used to check the purity and quantity of each magnetically sorted T cell population. Each sorted fraction had its genomic DNA isolated and then quantified by UV absorbance on a Nanodrop 2000c.

The sequence is built from TRBV5-4 and TRBJ1-4, with 7 bases in between that match TRBD1. The clonotype originates from a man aged 25-45 years in good health. The sample comprised memory CD8+ T cells sorted from blood. The intended sense of this specimen's cell subset or site label: CD45RO+ cells pooled with CCR7-negative TemRA cells. Read as DNA, the sequence is TGTGCCAGCAGCGCCGAGACAGGGACCGCAACTAATGAAAAACTGTTTTTT. It codes for CASSAETGTATNEKLFF. The entire variable domain, with the stretches around the CDR3 drawn from the reference TRBV5-4 and TRBJ1-4 proteins, is ETGVTQSPTHLIKTRGQQVTLRCSSQSGHNTVSWYQQALGQGPQFIFQYYREEENGRGNFPPRFSGLQFPNYSSELNVNALELDDSALYLCASSAETGTATNEKLFFGSGTQLSVL.